The 19 T cell receptor beta chains below were found in one sample sequenced in a study of blood T cell repertoires in COVID-19. The assay was immunoSEQ multiplex PCR, and TCRdb's table has in-frame clones only and misses some. The sample lists 140,000 or so clones, approximately 80% occurring once. Sequencing was carried out using peripheral blood. Receptors originate from a woman in her sixties with acute or convalescent COVID-19.

The genes are TRBV19 and TRBJ2-1, with 11 bases aligning to TRBD2. CDR3 size: 15 residues. Germline loops: CDR1 LNHDA, CDR2 SQIVND (reference sequence). The V segment lost 7 bases and the J segment 9 bases; nucleotides outside the gene matches: 11. CDR3: CASTDRASGRSEQFF. The DNA for the CDR3 is TGTGCCAGTACCGATAGGGCTAGCGGGAGGAGTGAGCAGTTCTTC.

Only one count was recorded for this clone. The genes are TRBV5-6 and TRBJ2-1; D remains ambiguous. Trimming stripped 2 bases from V and 5 bases from J, with 14 bases between. The V gene's germline CDR1 is SGHDT and CDR2 YYEEEE. CDR3 length: 15 residues. The CDR3: CASSFSPSPDNEQFF. The CDR3 DNA reads TGTGCCAGCAGCTTCTCACCCTCACCGGACAATGAGCAGTTCTTC.

The J gene is TRBJ2-7, the V gene TRBV11-2; 9 nucleotides align to TRBD2. The CDR3 length is 17 residues. From germline, CDR1 is SGHAT and CDR2 FQNNGV. V shed 2 bases and J 0 bases; nucleotides not matched to a gene: 8. For the CDR3, the DNA is TGTGCCAGCAGCTTATATCTCCAGACTAGCGGCTCCTACGAGCAGTACTTC. It yields the protein CASSLYLQTSGSYEQYF.

CDR3 in DNA: TGTGCCAGCAGTTACGGGGACAGGGGTTACGAGCAGTACTTC. It yields the protein CASSYGDRGYEQYF. V is TRBV6-5 and J is TRBJ2-7; TRBD1 matches at 10 bases. This CDR3 has 14 residues. Germline V gene lookup returns CDR1 MNHEY and CDR2 SVGAGI. V dropped 2 bases and J dropped 4; count of bases not matched to a gene: 2.

The chain uses TRBV30 and TRBJ1-3; D remains ambiguous. This CDR3 is built from 13 residues. V shed 0 bases and J shed 4 bases, with 7 bases lying between them. Germline CDR1 is GTSNPN and CDR2 is SVGIG (reference sequence). CDR3 bases: TGTGCCTGGAGTGTATTAGTCGGAAACACCATATATTTT. Amino acid sequence: CAWSVLVGNTIYF.

This clone was detected only a few times. The chain has TRBV7-6 and TRBJ2-2; 9 bases align to TRBD1. The V gene end was trimmed by 7 bases and the J gene end by 1 base; junction bases not matched to a gene: 4. There are 15 residues in the CDR3. Germline CDR1 is SGHVS and CDR2 is FNYEAQ. The CDR3 region has the DNA TGTGCCAGCACCCGACAGGGGGGGAACACCGGGGAGCTGTTTTTT. Protein sequence: CASTRQGGNTGELFF.

This clone has only a few counts. This chain uses TRBV4-2 with TRBJ2-7; 10 bases map to TRBD2. CDR1 and CDR2 (germline): LGHNA, YNFKEQ. V lost 3 bases and J lost 4; bases outside the gene matches: 6. This CDR3 is 15 amino acids long. CDR3 loop: CASSQSAGGSYEQYF. For the CDR3, the DNA is TGTGCCAGCAGCCAGTCAGCGGGAGGGTCTTACGAGCAGTACTTC.

This chain links TRBV28 with TRBJ2-7; 8 bases fit TRBD1. J was trimmed by 1 base and V by 4 bases; bases with no gene match: 15. Germline CDR1 MDHEN, CDR2 SYDVKM. This CDR3 contains 18 residues. This chain's CDR3 is CASSSVRADRGSSYEQYF. CDR3 nucleotides: TGTGCCAGCAGTTCAGTTAGAGCCGACAGGGGATCTTCCTACGAGCAGTACTTC.

This clone was detected only a few times. This chain connects TRBV28 to TRBJ1-5; D gene unclear. CDR1 and CDR2 (germline): MDHEN, SYDVKM. The CDR3 has 15 amino acids. The V and J ends lost 8 bases and 0 bases respectively, with 14 bases between them. CDR3 DNA: TGTGCCAGCTCAAGCGGTGTAGGTAGCAATCAGCCCCAGCATTTT. This sequence encodes CASSSGVGSNQPQHF.

This clone was recorded a few times. V usage is TRBV5-1 and J usage is TRBJ2-2; 7 nucleotides line up with TRBD1. The CDR3 loop spans 15 amino acids. V was pared by 1 base and J by 3 bases, with 3 bases of the junction left unmatched. Germline values: CDR1 SGHRS, CDR2 YFSETQ. The CDR3 DNA is TGCGCCAGCAGCTTGAGGCAGGGGGACACCGGGGAGCTGTTTTTT. Translating it yields CASSLRQGDTGELFF.

The chain combines TRBV30 with TRBJ2-1; D is unclear. V dropped 2 bases and J dropped 4 bases, with 6 bases sitting between them. From germline, CDR1 is GTSNPN and CDR2 SVGIG (reference sequence). The CDR3 covers 12 residues. The CDR3 region is CAWSFRYNEQFF. The CDR3 DNA sequence: TGTGCCTGGAGTTTCAGATACAATGAGCAGTTCTTC.

The V and J genes are TRBV19 and TRBJ2-2; 9 nucleotides match TRBD2. Unmatched junction bases numbered 6, after V lost 3 bases and J lost 7 bases. CDR3 length: 15 residues. Germline CDR1 reads LNHDA; CDR2 reads SQIVND (reference sequence). The CDR3 nucleotides are TGTGCCAGTAGTATTATTAGCGGGAGAGTCGGGGAGCTGTTTTTT. This translates into CASSIISGRVGELFF.

The rearrangement uses TRBV30 and TRBJ1-3; 8 nucleotides line up with TRBD1. The J segment lost 1 base and the V segment lost 8 bases, leaving 28 bases of the junction unmatched. Germline V lookup: CDR1 GTSNPN, CDR2 SVGIG (reference sequence). The CDR3 consists of 21 residues. DNA of the CDR3: TGTGCCGGGGGACCTTACTTGCGGGACAGGTCCGGGCGGAGGTCTGGAAACACCATATATTTT. Amino acids: CAGGPYLRDRSGRRSGNTIYF.

The chain carries TRBV10-1 and TRBJ2-7, with a weak D call TRBD2 (6 bases). The ends were cut back, 0 bases at V and 1 base at J, with 16 bases in the middle. CDR1 WNHNN and CDR2 SYGVQD come from the germline V gene (reference sequence). This CDR3 has 17 residues. For the CDR3, the DNA is TGCGCCAGCAGTGAGTCTCCGGGACTCACTAGGTCCTACGAGCAGTACTTC. The encoded protein is CASSESPGLTRSYEQYF.

This chain joins TRBV11-2 and TRBJ2-1; D is unresolved. Germline loops: CDR1 SGHAT, CDR2 FQNNGV. V was clipped by 5 bases and J by 9 bases, with 11 bases between them. The CDR3 has 12 residues. CDR3 sequence (DNA): TGTGCCAGCAGCATAGGAGTCGGTGAGCAGTTCTTC. This encodes CASSIGVGEQFF. Full variable domain (rest looked up from reference TRBV11-2 and TRBJ2-1): EAGVAQSPRYKIIEKRQSVAFWCNPISGHATLYWYQQILGQGPKLLIQFQNNGVVDDSQLPKDRFSAERLKGVDSTLKIQPAKLEDSAVYLCASSIGVGEQFFGPGTRLTVL.

V gene TRBV2 combines with J gene TRBJ1-6, with 10 bases aligning to TRBD1. V lost 8 bases, J lost 2 bases, and 9 bases stayed unmatched. CDR3 length: 17 residues. Germline lookup yields CDR1 SNHLY and CDR2 FYNNEI. CDR3 sequence reads: CASPGQGLGAYNSPLHF. The DNA of the CDR3 is TGTGCCAGCCCGGGACAGGGGTTGGGCGCCTATAATTCACCCCTCCACTTT. The full variable domain, rest sourced from reference TRBV2 and TRBJ1-6, is EPEVTQTPSHQVTQMGQEVILRCVPISNHLYFYWYRQILGQKVEFLVSFYNNEISEKSEIFDDQFSVERPDGSNFTLKIRSTKLEDSAMYFCASPGQGLGAYNSPLHFGNGTRLTVT.

A single count supports this clone. This sequence joins TRBV11-2 and TRBJ2-1; the match to TRBD2 covers 9 bases. The germline CDR1 and CDR2 sequences are SGHAT and FQNNGV. This CDR3 is built from 15 residues. Trimming removed 1 base from V and 15 bases from J; junction bases left unmatched: 13. As DNA, the CDR3 is TGTGCCAGCAGCTTAGTTATTGGGCGGGAGGGGTCTCTGTTCTTC. Its translation: CASSLVIGREGSLFF.

The gene calls are TRBV6-5 and TRBJ2-3; 9 bases match TRBD1. V was clipped by 6 bases and J by 1 base; unmatched bases: 5. The germline gives CDR1 MNHEY, CDR2 SVGAGI. The CDR3 is 15 amino acids. This CDR3 is CASRQRQGGTDTQYF. In DNA form, the CDR3 reads TGTGCCAGCAGACAACGACAGGGGGGCACAGATACGCAGTATTTT.

A remark on this clone: Additional DNA sequences in this sample encode the identical CDR3. The rearrangement joins TRBV27 to TRBJ2-3, with D perhaps TRBD2 (5 bases). Per germline, CDR1 MNHEY and CDR2 SMNVEV (reference sequence). V lost 2 bases, J lost 0 bases, and 9 bases lay in between. The CDR3 is 15 residues long. In DNA form, the CDR3 reads TGTGCCAGCAGTTTAGCGGGCCGTAGCACAGATACGCAGTATTTT. The encoded protein is CASSLAGRSTDTQYF.